Listed here are 13 T cell receptor beta chains from one sample, sequenced in a study of blood T cell repertoires in COVID-19. Method: immunoSEQ multiplex PCR; TCRdb's copy keeps in-frame clones and lacks some. The data hold 200,000 to 250,000 clones, with around nine tenths observed a single time. Material for sequencing was peripheral blood. The origin of the receptors is a man aged 60-69 years who had recovered from COVID-19.

V and J are TRBV2 and TRBJ1-5; D unresolved. The CDR3 is 15 amino acids. Germline V gene lookup returns CDR1 SNHLY and CDR2 FYNNEI. The ends were cut back, 6 bases at V and 0 bases at J, with 12 bases in the middle. This CDR3 reads CASRPTENSNQPQHF. The CDR3 DNA follows: TGTGCCAGCAGGCCCACAGAAAATAGCAATCAGCCCCAGCATTTT. Full variable domain (rest looked up from reference TRBV2 and TRBJ1-5): EPEVTQTPSHQVTQMGQEVILRCVPISNHLYFYWYRQILGQKVEFLVSFYNNEISEKSEIFDDQFSVERPDGSNFTLKIRSTKLEDSAMYFCASRPTENSNQPQHFGDGTRLSIL.

The rearrangement uses TRBV6-5 and TRBJ2-6; D remains ambiguous. The V end lost 8 bases, the J end lost 0 bases, and 5 bases lay between the germline ends. The CDR3 has 13 residues. Germline V gene lookup returns CDR1 MNHEY and CDR2 SVGAGI. CDR3 protein: CASRVSGANVLTF. The CDR3 DNA follows: TGTGCCAGCCGGGTCTCTGGGGCCAACGTCCTGACTTTC.

The V and J genes are TRBV18 and TRBJ1-1; possibly TRBD1 for D (5 bases). The CDR3 contains 14 residues. The germline gives CDR1 KGHSH, CDR2 LQKENI. V lost 0 bases to trimming and J lost 5 bases, with 10 bases between them. The DNA of the CDR3 is TGTGCCAGCTCACCACCGGGGGGGTGGACTGAAGCTTTCTTT. This sequence encodes CASSPPGGWTEAFF. Supplemented by reference TRBV18 and TRBJ1-1, the full variable domain reads NAGVMQNPRHLVRRRGQEARLRCSPMKGHSHVYWYRQLPEEGLKFMVYLQKENIIDESGMPKERFSAEFPKEGPSILRIQQVVRGDSAAYFCASSPPGGWTEAFFGQGTRLTVV.

The rearrangement joins TRBV19 to TRBJ2-7; D is unresolved. This CDR3 region has 13 residues. V shed 7 bases and J shed 9 bases, with 19 bases lying between them. CDR1 is LNHDA and CDR2 is SQIVND in the germline V gene (reference sequence). CDR3 region: CASTGTHTGWQYF. The DNA for the CDR3 is TGTGCCAGTACCGGAACACATACCGGGTGGCAGTACTTC.

The genes are TRBV19 and TRBJ1-5; no definite D call. The CDR3 has 15 residues. V was trimmed by 5 bases and J by 3 bases, leaving 14 bases between them. The germline CDR1 and CDR2 sequences are LNHDA and SQIVND (reference sequence). The CDR3: CASSPDGRINQPQHF. CDR3 sequence (DNA): TGTGCCAGTAGTCCCGACGGGAGAATCAATCAGCCCCAGCATTTT.

J is TRBJ1-5 and V is TRBV28, with TRBD1 matching 8 bases. V lost 4 bases and J lost 6; bases outside the gene matches: 5. This CDR3 is built from 14 residues. CDR1 is MDHEN and CDR2 is SYDVKM in the germline V gene. DNA of the CDR3: TGTGCCAGCAGTTGGACAGGGATAAGTCAGCCCCAGCATTTT. Translated: CASSWTGISQPQHF. Full variable domain (rest looked up from reference TRBV28 and TRBJ1-5): DVKVTQSSRYLVKRTGEKVFLECVQDMDHENMFWYRQDPGLGLRLIYFSYDVKMKEKGDIPEGYSVSREKKERFSLILESASTNQTSMYLCASSWTGISQPQHFGDGTRLSIL.

The rearrangement uses TRBV28 and TRBJ1-2; 7 positions match TRBD1. Germline CDR1 and CDR2: MDHEN and SYDVKM. Germline trimming cut 5 bases from V and 1 base from J; bases unmatched to any gene: 7. CDR3 length: 15 amino acids. For the CDR3, the DNA is TGTGCCAGCAGTGACAGGGCCGGGGGTAACTATGGCTACACCTTC. It yields the protein CASSDRAGGNYGYTF.

V is TRBV5-8 and J is TRBJ1-3, with no clear D. V was pared by 4 bases and J by 8 bases, with 10 bases between. In germline, CDR1 is SGHTS, CDR2 YDEGEE. The CDR3 spans 12 residues. CDR3 nucleotides: TGTGCCAGCAGCAACCTGGCCCACACCATATATTTT. Encoded protein: CASSNLAHTIYF.

The chain employs TRBV11-3 and TRBJ1-3; D unclear. CDR3 length equals 11 residues. V gave up 10 bases and J gave up 6 bases, with 10 bases separating them. Germline V lookup: CDR1 SGHNT, CDR2 YENEEA. The CDR3 protein is CATTFVNTIYF. The DNA for the CDR3 is TGTGCCACCACTTTCGTAAACACCATATATTTT.

Only a few counts were recorded for this clone. V gene TRBV5-1 combines with J gene TRBJ1-2, with 9 bases lining up with TRBD1. CDR1 and CDR2 (germline): SGHRS, YFSETQ. This CDR3 is built from 14 residues. J was trimmed by 6 bases and V by 3 bases; bases with no gene match: 6. The CDR3 DNA follows: TGCGCCAGCAGCTCCTCGGGACAGGGTAATGGCTACACCTTC. Amino acids: CASSSSGQGNGYTF.

The chain uses TRBV7-9 and TRBJ1-2, with a weak D call TRBD1 (5 bases). The V and J ends lost 5 bases and 3 bases respectively, with 10 bases between them. The CDR3 has 13 residues. From germline, CDR1 is SEHNR and CDR2 FQNEAQ (reference sequence). The CDR3 DNA reads TGTGCCAGCAGCGCGGGGGACTACTATGGCTACACCTTC. This translates into CASSAGDYYGYTF.

V gene TRBV4-1 combines with J gene TRBJ2-2, with 9 bases aligning to TRBD2. Germline CDR1 is MGHRA and CDR2 is YSYEKL. The CDR3 length is 16 residues. V shed 4 bases and J 1 base; nucleotides not matched to a gene: 4. CDR3 DNA: TGCGCCAGCAGCCGTATAGCGGGAGTGAACACCGGGGAGCTGTTTTTT. As protein: CASSRIAGVNTGELFF.

The rearrangement joins TRBV7-2 to TRBJ2-7; 7 bases are shared with TRBD2. Germline V gene data show CDR1 as SGHTA and CDR2 as FQGNSA. The length of the CDR3 is 15 residues. J was trimmed by 5 bases and V by 5 bases; bases with no gene match: 12. The CDR3 DNA follows: TGTGCCAGCAGCCAGGTAGCGGGCGAGCTACACGAGCAGTACTTC. This translates into CASSQVAGELHEQYF.